The rows below give T cell receptor beta chains drawn from one sample of a study of OX40 agonist ivuxolimab in advanced cancers. Profiled with immunoSEQ multiplex PCR; TCRdb holds only in-frame clones, not every one. The table includes tens of thousands of clones, around 90% detected once. The material was CD4+ or CD8+ T cells sorted from blood, obtained in a trial of the OX40 agonist ivuxolimab. These receptors all stem from an adult with an advanced solid tumor such as melanoma, head and neck, liver or kidney cancer. The CDR3 runs from the conserved cysteine through the conserved F or W. D genes are given only for firm matches. Clone size is not always given. Where it is, it says once, few, many or a class for expanded clones.

D gene	J gene	clone size	V gene	CDR3 DNA	CDR3 protein
.	TRBJ1-2	.	TRBV7-8	TGTGCCAGCAGCTTAGATGGGAGAGCCGTGTATGGCTACACCTTC	CASSLDGRAVYGYTF
TRBD1	TRBJ2-1	.	TRBV7-3	TGTGCCAGCAGCTTAGGGACAGGGGTCTACAATGAGCAGTTCTTC	CASSLGTGVYNEQFF
.	TRBJ2-5	.	TRBV5-1	TGCGCCAGCAGCTCCCTCGGACGGAGCCTGGCAACCCAGTACTTC	CASSSLGRSLATQYF
.	TRBJ2-3	.	TRBV27	TGTGCCAGCGGTACACTCACAGATACGCAGTATTTT	CASGTLTDTQYF
.	TRBJ1-2	.	TRBV27	TGTGCCAGCAGTCGACCCGGGGGCCCTAGGGATGGCTACACCTTC	CASSRPGGPRDGYTF
TRBD1	TRBJ1-4	.	TRBV28	TGTGCCAGCAGTTTACTGGGACAGACTAATGAAAAACTGTTTTTT	CASSLLGQTNEKLFF
.	TRBJ2-1	.	TRBV7-2	TGTGCCAGCAGCCGAGATACAGACAATGAGCAGTTCTTC	CASSRDTDNEQFF
.	TRBJ2-5	.	TRBV7-2	TGTGCCAGCAGCCGTAGATGGGGGGACCAAGAGACCCAGTACTTC	CASSRRWGDQETQYF
.	TRBJ2-1	.	TRBV18	TGTGCCAGCTCACCAGGGTTGACTAGCTACAATGAGCAGTTCTTC	CASSPGLTSYNEQFF
.	TRBJ1-4	once	TRBV7-9	TGTGCCAGCAGTCGATTTCGGGGGACTAATGAAAAACTGTTTTTT	CASSRFRGTNEKLFF
.	TRBJ2-3	few	TRBV7-3	TGTGCCAGCAGCCTGGACGGCACAGATACGCAGTATTTT	CASSLDGTDTQYF
.	TRBJ2-7	.	TRBV5-1	TGCGCCAGCAGCTTGGGACCCGAAGCCCTCTACGAGCAGTACTTC	CASSLGPEALYEQYF
.	TRBJ1-3	.	TRBV29-1	TGCAGCGTTGTAGCGGGGGCGGGAAACACCATATATTTT	CSVVAGAGNTIYF
.	TRBJ2-7	.	TRBV28	TGTGCCAGCAGTTTCCTTGCGTCACAGAAACCCTCCTACGAGCAGTACTTC	CASSFLASQKPSYEQYF
TRBD1	TRBJ1-3	.	TRBV11-2	TGTGCCAGCAGCTGGGGACAGGGGGGCTCTGGAAACACCATATATTTT	CASSWGQGGSGNTIYF
.	TRBJ2-7	.	TRBV7-2	TGTGCCAGCAGCTTAGCGCAGGCCCTTGGTTCATCCTCCTACGAGCAGTACTTC	CASSLAQALGSSSYEQYF
.	TRBJ1-2	.	TRBV6-5	TGTGCCAGCAGTTACTCGTACATGAACTATGGCTACACCTTC	CASSYSYMNYGYTF
TRBD1	TRBJ2-5	.	TRBV28	TGTGCCAGCAGTTTATTAGGGACAGGGGTCCAAGAGACCCAGTACTTC	CASSLLGTGVQETQYF
.	TRBJ2-7	.	TRBV4-3	TGCGCCAGCAGCCCTGGAATGGGGGTGAGGTCCTACGAGCAGTACTTC	CASSPGMGVRSYEQYF
.	TRBJ1-1	.	TRBV7-9	TGTGCCAGCAGCTTAGACAGGGTGAGGGCTTTCTTT	CASSLDRVRAFF
.	TRBJ2-1	.	TRBV10-3	TGTGCCATCAGTGAGCTCTACAATGAGCAGTTCTTC	CAISELYNEQFF
.	TRBJ1-1	.	TRBV6-1	TGTGCCAGCAAAACCCGGGACGGTAACACTGAAGCTTTCTTT	CASKTRDGNTEAFF
.	TRBJ1-4	.	TRBV5-4	TGTGCCAGCAGCCCGGAGGGGGGGTCCATTGAAAAACTGTTTTTT	CASSPEGGSIEKLFF
.	TRBJ1-1	.	TRBV6-5	TGTGCCAGCAGTCCCGCGAACACTGAAGCTTTCTTT	CASSPANTEAFF
.	TRBJ2-6	.	TRBV5-1	TGCGCCAGCAGCTTGGAATCGGGGGGCGGAATATCTGGGGCCAACGTCCTGACTTTC	CASSLESGGGISGANVLTF
.	TRBJ2-7	.	TRBV7-2	TGTGCCAGCAGTTCTAACTACGAGCAGTACTTC	CASSSNYEQYF
TRBD1	TRBJ2-5	.	TRBV5-4	TGTGCCAGCAGCGTCCCCCAAGGGGGCGCAGAGACCCAGTACTTC	CASSVPQGGAETQYF
TRBD1	TRBJ2-4	few	TRBV5-1	TGCGCCAGCAGCTCTATACCGACAGGGGAAAACATTCAGTACTTC	CASSSIPTGENIQYF
.	TRBJ2-1	.	TRBV5-5	TGTGCCAGCAGCTTGGTGGGGGTTGAGCAGTTCTTC	CASSLVGVEQFF
.	TRBJ2-7	.	TRBV2	TGTGCCAGCTTTAAAGGGGACAACTCCTACGAGCAGTACTTC	CASFKGDNSYEQYF
.	TRBJ2-7	once	TRBV28	TGTGCCAGCACCTCAGGGGCGGCCAGTCTCTACGAGCAGTACTTC	CASTSGAASLYEQYF
TRBD2	TRBJ2-5	.	TRBV27	TGTGCCAGCAGTACAATAGCGGGCGCCTCCGCGGAGACCCAGTACTTC	CASSTIAGASAETQYF
.	TRBJ1-2	.	TRBV27	TGTGCCAGCGGTCGGTATGGGGGCTACACCTTC	CASGRYGGYTF
.	TRBJ1-1	.	TRBV30	TGTGCCTGGAGTGACTGGATTACGGACACTGAAGCTTTCTTT	CAWSDWITDTEAFF
.	TRBJ1-2	.	TRBV9	TGTGCCAGCGGGGGCCTCTATGGCTACACCTTC	CASGGLYGYTF
TRBD1	TRBJ2-3	once	TRBV5-1	TGCGCCAGCAGCCAGGGACAGCGTTTGGGTAGGGAATATTTT	CASSQGQRLGREYF
TRBD1	TRBJ1-1	.	TRBV19	TGTGCCAGTAGTACCGGGACAGGGGGCCCCGGTGACACTGAAGCTTTCTTT	CASSTGTGGPGDTEAFF
.	TRBJ2-6	.	TRBV9	TGTGCCAGCAGCCCAACGACCGGAATAGCCTCTGGGGCCAACGTCCTGACTTTC	CASSPTTGIASGANVLTF
TRBD1	TRBJ1-2	.	TRBV25-1	TGTGCCAGCTCCCCGGGGACAGGGGCGGGAGGTGGCTACACCTTC	CASSPGTGAGGGYTF
.	TRBJ2-7	.	TRBV5-1	TGCGCCAGCAGTAAAGGTAGCCTGAGCTACGAGCAGTACTTC	CASSKGSLSYEQYF
.	TRBJ2-1	.	TRBV18	TGTGCCAGCTCTCCCTTCGGCAGTAACAATGAGCAGTTCTTC	CASSPFGSNNEQFF
TRBD2	TRBJ2-3	.	TRBV9	TGTGCCAGCAGCGTAGTAGGGACTAGCGGGAGTGGTGCAGATACGCAGTATTTT	CASSVVGTSGSGADTQYF
.	TRBJ1-3	.	TRBV7-2	TGTGCCAGCACCACCTATCTGGGCTCTGGAAACACCATATATTTT	CASTTYLGSGNTIYF
.	TRBJ2-1	.	TRBV6-1	TGTGCCAGCAGACCCGGGACTTCCTCCTACAATGAGCAGTTCTTC	CASRPGTSSYNEQFF
TRBD1	TRBJ1-2	once	TRBV7-2	TGTGCCAGCAGCTTCTCCAGGGGGCAGGTTGACTATGGCTACACCTTC	CASSFSRGQVDYGYTF
TRBD2	TRBJ2-6	.	TRBV10-3	TGTGCCATCAGTGAGGCTAGCGGGAGAACCTCTGGGGCCAACGTCCTGACTTTC	CAISEASGRTSGANVLTF
TRBD1	TRBJ2-7	.	TRBV9	TGTGCCAGCAGCCCAGGGACAGACTCCTACGAGCAGTACTTC	CASSPGTDSYEQYF
TRBD2	TRBJ2-3	once	TRBV5-1	TGCGCCAGCAGCTTGGTAGCGGGAGGGCCGGGAACAGATACGCAGTATTTT	CASSLVAGGPGTDTQYF
TRBD1	TRBJ2-2	few	TRBV4-2	TGTGCCAGCAGCCAGACAGGGACACGCGCGAACACCGGGGAGCTGTTTTTT	CASSQTGTRANTGELFF
.	TRBJ2-7	.	TRBV21-1	TGTGCCAGCAGCAAACTAAACAGGGGCTTGGAGCAGTACTTC	CASSKLNRGLEQYF
.	TRBJ2-7	.	TRBV5-5	TGTGCCAGCAGCTTGTGGGAGGTGACTGACGAGCAGTACTTC	CASSLWEVTDEQYF
TRBD1	TRBJ1-3	.	TRBV5-1	TGCGCCAGCAGCTTGGGGGACAGGGCCGGAAACACCATATATTTT	CASSLGDRAGNTIYF
.	TRBJ2-3	.	TRBV7-6	TGTGCCAGCAGCTTTTGGGGTGATACGCAGTATTTT	CASSFWGDTQYF